This T cell receptor (beta chain) was found in a study of shared clonotypes between healthy human individuals. This clone is a singleton in its sample. The assay was immunoSEQ multiplex PCR, and TCRdb's table has in-frame clones only and misses some. This sample has roughly 2,500,000 clones; 93% occur once, and the top ten carry approximately 0.35%. The CDR3 covers 17 residues. V trimming: 3 bases; J trimming: 6 bases; junction bases outside the gene matches: 17. CDR1 and CDR2 (germline): ENHRY, SYGVKD. The V gene is TRBV10-3, the J gene TRBJ2-7, with 7 bases that match TRBD1. Sequencing used naive CD4+ T cells from PBMCs. Subset denoted: CD45RA+ positively selected. The source is a man aged 18 to 29 in good health. Some clones in this sample may be carry-over from other donors' samples. The CDR3 nucleotides are TGTGCCATCAGTGAAACCTTGAGGGGGCCCGGGGCTTCCGAGCAGTACTTC. It specifies CAISETLRGPGASEQYF.